The 19 T cell receptor beta chains given below trace back to one sample, sequenced in a study of blood T cell repertoires in COVID-19. Some clones are missing from TCRdb's copy, which holds only in-frame ones; the method was immunoSEQ multiplex PCR. The table shows around 300,000 clones, with 80% to 90% occurring only once. Material for sequencing was peripheral blood. These receptors were collected from a woman aged 45-60 years who had recovered from COVID-19.

This chain connects TRBV5-1 to TRBJ1-1, with D maybe TRBD1 (6 bases). CDR1 is SGHRS, CDR2 YFSETQ, per germline. The V gene lost 5 bases and the J gene lost 2 bases, with 13 bases spanning the gap. This CDR3 is built from 14 residues. CDR3 protein: CASRPGTQNTEAFF. The CDR3, as DNA: TGCGCCAGCAGGCCCGGGACACAAAACACTGAAGCTTTCTTT.

The gene calls are TRBV28 and TRBJ2-3, with 8 bases identical to TRBD2. Per germline, CDR1 MDHEN and CDR2 SYDVKM. Trimming removed 6 bases from V and 5 bases from J; junction bases left unmatched: 4. The CDR3 runs to 13 residues. For the CDR3, the DNA is TGTGCCAGCAGGGGGACTAGTTTAGATACGCAGTATTTT. Protein product: CASRGTSLDTQYF.

CDR3 in amino acids: CASSHGGFDSPLHF. CDR3 coding DNA: TGTGCCAGCAGCCATGGGGGGTTTGATTCACCCCTCCACTTT. This rearrangement joins TRBV28 to TRBJ1-6; the D gene is possibly TRBD1 (5 bases). The CDR3 is 14 residues long. Germline V gene data show CDR1 as MDHEN and CDR2 as SYDVKM. V lost 6 bases to trimming and J lost 8 bases, with 14 bases between them.

This clone was detected a few times. V is TRBV7-2 and J is TRBJ1-3; TRBD1 aligns across 7 bases. CDR1 SGHTA and CDR2 FQGNSA come from the germline V gene. Unmatched junction bases numbered 6, after V lost 2 bases and J lost 8 bases. The length of the CDR3 is 14 residues. The CDR3 loop is CASSLRTGEDTIYF. The CDR3 nucleotides are TGTGCCAGCAGCTTAAGGACAGGAGAGGACACCATATATTTT.

This chain connects TRBV9 to TRBJ2-5, with TRBD2 matching 7 bases. CDR1 is SGDLS, CDR2 YYNGEE, per germline. The junction had 2 bases not matched to a gene; V was cut back by 1 base and J by 2 bases. The length of the CDR3 is 14 residues. The CDR3, as DNA: TGTGCCAGCAGCGTAAAAGCGGGGCAAGAGACCCAGTACTTC. Amino acids: CASSVKAGQETQYF.

The chain is built from TRBV18 and TRBJ2-3; 7 bases are a match to TRBD2. CDR1 is KGHSH, CDR2 LQKENI, per germline. Germline trimming cut 2 bases from V and 4 bases from J; bases unmatched to any gene: 9. The CDR3 consists of 16 residues. The CDR3 loop is CASSPSWSGKADTQYF. CDR3 DNA: TGTGCCAGCTCACCAAGTTGGAGCGGGAAGGCAGATACGCAGTATTTT.

J is TRBJ2-4 and V is TRBV6-2 or TRBV6-3, with D maybe TRBD2 (5 bases). Germline-derived CDR1 and CDR2 are MNHEY and SVGEGT. Trimming removed 3 bases at V and 0 bases at J, with 12 bases between. The CDR3 has 16 residues. CDR3 in DNA: TGTGCCAGCAGTTATGGGAGAACCATAGCCAAAAACATTCAGTACTTC. This sequence encodes CASSYGRTIAKNIQYF.

The chain carries TRBV28 and TRBJ1-1; 7 nucleotides line up with TRBD1. Trimming removed 5 bases from V and 5 bases from J; junction bases left unmatched: 11. This CDR3 comprises 15 residues. Germline CDR1 and CDR2: MDHEN and SYDVKM. The CDR3: CASSRSRGLVTEAFF. CDR3 bases: TGTGCCAGCAGTCGAAGCAGGGGGTTGGTAACTGAAGCTTTCTTT.

This clone has a handful of counts. The chain combines TRBV5-6 with TRBJ1-2; D is unresolved. Germline V gene data show CDR1 as SGHDT and CDR2 as YYEEEE. This CDR3 region has 13 residues. Trimming stripped 0 bases from V and 3 bases from J, with 6 bases between. Here the CDR3 DNA reads TGTGCCAGCAGCTTGGAACGGGACTATGGCTACACCTTC. The encoded protein is CASSLERDYGYTF.

This clone was counted only a few times. This chain uses TRBV6-4 with TRBJ2-6; perhaps TRBD1 as D (6 bases). The CDR3 has 15 residues. Germline V gene sequence: CDR1 MRHNA, CDR2 SNTAGT. V was clipped by 4 bases and J by 4 bases, with 11 bases between them. The DNA of the CDR3 is TGTGCCAGCAGTGGACAGGCTCTGGGGGCCAACGTCCTGACTTTC. Encoded protein: CASSGQALGANVLTF.

J is TRBJ2-2 and V is TRBV6-1; 15 bases line up with TRBD2. The CDR3 has 18 residues. CDR1 MNHNS and CDR2 SASEGT come from the germline V gene. Trimming removed 1 base from V and 4 bases from J; junction bases left unmatched: 4. The CDR3 DNA sequence: TGTGCCAGCAGTGAAGTACTGGGACTAGCGGGAGGCACCGGGGAGCTGTTTTTT. Its protein product is CASSEVLGLAGGTGELFF.

The chain carries TRBV19 and TRBJ2-7; 7 bases map to TRBD1. Losses at the gene ends were 8 bases for V and 0 bases for J; bases not matched to a gene: 4. CDR1 is LNHDA, CDR2 SQIVND, per germline (reference sequence). The CDR3 is made up of 13 amino acids. CDR3 sequence: CASQQGSSYEQYF. The CDR3 DNA sequence: TGTGCCAGTCAACAGGGGAGCTCCTACGAGCAGTACTTC.

This chain connects TRBV5-1 to TRBJ2-2; perhaps TRBD1 as D (5 bases). V was cut by 4 bases and J by 3 bases, with 7 bases left in between. CDR1 and CDR2 from the germline V gene are SGHRS and YFSETQ. The CDR3 is 13 amino acids. The CDR3 spells CASSAQDTGELFF. For the CDR3, the DNA is TGCGCCAGCAGCGCACAGGACACCGGGGAGCTGTTTTTT.

This chain connects TRBV4-3 to TRBJ1-2; TRBD1 aligns across 8 bases. The CDR3 length is 16 residues. In germline, CDR1 is LGHNA, CDR2 YSLEER. Trimming removed 1 base from V and 4 bases from J; junction bases left unmatched: 8. CDR3 amino acids: CASSQASQGAPYGYTF. The CDR3 nucleotides are TGCGCCAGCAGCCAAGCTTCTCAGGGGGCCCCCTATGGCTACACCTTC.

The chain joins TRBV11-1 to TRBJ1-1; D is ambiguous. The CDR3 contains 14 residues. Trimming cost V 2 bases and J 0 bases, with 7 bases left between them. In germline, CDR1 is SGHAT, CDR2 FQDESV (reference sequence). The CDR3 sequence is CASSLYTLNTEAFF. CDR3 sequence (DNA): TGTGCCAGCAGCTTATACACCCTGAACACTGAAGCTTTCTTT.

This chain connects TRBV27 to TRBJ1-2, with TRBD1 identical over 7 bases. The CDR3 totals 15 residues. CDR1 MNHEY and CDR2 SMNVEV come from the germline V gene (reference sequence). V was clipped by 6 bases and J by 4 bases; unmatched bases: 11. This CDR3 reads CASRTRGIPPYGYTF. The CDR3 DNA is TGTGCCAGCAGAACCAGGGGGATTCCTCCCTATGGCTACACCTTC.

The J gene is TRBJ2-7, the V gene TRBV5-1; a weak D match, TRBD1 (6 bases). Trimming shortened V by 4 bases and J by 4 bases, and 18 bases separated the two germline ends. Germline V gene lookup returns CDR1 SGHRS and CDR2 YFSETQ. The CDR3 consists of 15 residues. CDR3 in amino acids: CASSPYSDSLYEQYF. DNA of the CDR3: TGCGCCAGCAGCCCATACTCGGACAGCCTATACGAGCAGTACTTC.

The chain employs TRBV19 and TRBJ2-7; TRBD1 aligns across 8 bases. This CDR3 comprises 15 residues. Germline CDR1 and CDR2: LNHDA and SQIVND (reference sequence). V was pared by 1 base and J by 7 bases, with 9 bases of the junction left unmatched. The CDR3 here is CASSIAGQGVWEQYF. For the CDR3, the DNA is TGTGCCAGTAGTATAGCCGGACAGGGAGTCTGGGAGCAGTACTTC.

The chain has TRBV20-1 and TRBJ2-5; D possibly corresponds to TRBD1 (5 bases). Germline V gene sequence: CDR1 DFQATT, CDR2 SNEGSKA (reference sequence). The CDR3 extends over 11 amino acids. The CDR3 DNA is TGCAGCCCCGCCAGGGAAGAGACCCAGTACTTC. It specifies CSPAREETQYF.